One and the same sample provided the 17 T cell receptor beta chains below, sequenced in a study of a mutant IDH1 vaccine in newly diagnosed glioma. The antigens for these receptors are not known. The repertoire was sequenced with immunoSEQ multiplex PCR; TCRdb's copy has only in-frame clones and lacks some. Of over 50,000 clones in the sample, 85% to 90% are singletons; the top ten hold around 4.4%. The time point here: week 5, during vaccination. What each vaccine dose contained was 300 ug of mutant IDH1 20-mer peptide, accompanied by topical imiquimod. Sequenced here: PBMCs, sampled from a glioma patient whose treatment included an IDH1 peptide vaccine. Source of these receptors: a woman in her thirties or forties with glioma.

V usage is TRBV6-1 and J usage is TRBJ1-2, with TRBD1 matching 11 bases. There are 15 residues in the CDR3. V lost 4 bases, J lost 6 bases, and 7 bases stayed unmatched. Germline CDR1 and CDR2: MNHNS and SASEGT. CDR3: CASSADRGRENGYTF. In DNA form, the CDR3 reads TGTGCCAGCAGTGCGGACAGGGGGCGCGAAAATGGCTACACCTTC.

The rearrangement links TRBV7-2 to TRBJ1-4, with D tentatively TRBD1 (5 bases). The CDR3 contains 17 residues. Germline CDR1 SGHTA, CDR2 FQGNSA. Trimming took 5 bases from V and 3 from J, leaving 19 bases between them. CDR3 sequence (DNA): TGTGCCAGCAGCCGGTTGGGTACGGGACCGTCTAATGAAAAACTGTTTTTT. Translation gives CASSRLGTGPSNEKLFF.

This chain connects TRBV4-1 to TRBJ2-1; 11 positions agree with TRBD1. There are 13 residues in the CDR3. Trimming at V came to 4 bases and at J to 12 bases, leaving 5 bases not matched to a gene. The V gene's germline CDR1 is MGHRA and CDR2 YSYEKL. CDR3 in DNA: TGCGCCAGCAGCCCTCGGACAGGGGGCAGGCAGTTCTTC. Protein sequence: CASSPRTGGRQFF.

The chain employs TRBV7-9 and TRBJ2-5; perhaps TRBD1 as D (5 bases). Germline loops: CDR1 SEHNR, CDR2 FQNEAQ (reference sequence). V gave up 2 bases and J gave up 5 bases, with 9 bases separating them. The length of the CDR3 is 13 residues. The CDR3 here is CASSLQGRETQYF. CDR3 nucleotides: TGTGCCAGCAGCTTACAGGGTAGGGAGACCCAGTACTTC.

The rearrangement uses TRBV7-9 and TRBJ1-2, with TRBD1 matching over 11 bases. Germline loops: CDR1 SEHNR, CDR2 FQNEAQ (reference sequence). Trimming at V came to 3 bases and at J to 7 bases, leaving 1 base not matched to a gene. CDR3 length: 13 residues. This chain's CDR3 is CASSLGTGGGYTF. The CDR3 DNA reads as TGTGCCAGCAGCTTGGGGACAGGGGGTGGCTACACCTTC.

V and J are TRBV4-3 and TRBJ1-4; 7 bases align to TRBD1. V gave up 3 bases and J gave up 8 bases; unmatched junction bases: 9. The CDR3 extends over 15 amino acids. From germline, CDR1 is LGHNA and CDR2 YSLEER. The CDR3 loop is CASSQSLTGMEKLFF. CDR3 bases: TGCGCCAGCAGCCAGTCCTTGACAGGGATGGAAAAACTGTTTTTT.

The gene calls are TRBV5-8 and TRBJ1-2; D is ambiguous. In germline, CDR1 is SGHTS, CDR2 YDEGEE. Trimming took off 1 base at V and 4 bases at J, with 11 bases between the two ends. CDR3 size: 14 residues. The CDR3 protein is CASSLTVASYGYTF. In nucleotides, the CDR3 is TGTGCCAGCAGCTTGACGGTGGCGAGCTATGGCTACACCTTC.

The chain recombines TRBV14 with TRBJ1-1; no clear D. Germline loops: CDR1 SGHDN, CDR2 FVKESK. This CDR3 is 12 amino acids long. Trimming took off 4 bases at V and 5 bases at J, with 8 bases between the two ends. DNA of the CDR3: TGTGCCAGCAGCCGACGGCTAACTGAAGCTTTCTTT. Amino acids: CASSRRLTEAFF.

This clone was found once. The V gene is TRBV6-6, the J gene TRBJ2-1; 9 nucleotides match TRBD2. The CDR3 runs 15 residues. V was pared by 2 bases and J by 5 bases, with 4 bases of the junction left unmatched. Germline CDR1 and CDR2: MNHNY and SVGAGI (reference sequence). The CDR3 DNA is TGTGCCAGCAGTTACGGCGGCGGGAGGGACAATGAGCAGTTCTTC. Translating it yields CASSYGGGRDNEQFF.

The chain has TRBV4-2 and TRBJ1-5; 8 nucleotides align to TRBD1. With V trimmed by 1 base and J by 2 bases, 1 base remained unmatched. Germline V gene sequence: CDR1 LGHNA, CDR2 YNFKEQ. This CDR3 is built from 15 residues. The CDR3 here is CASSQAGGGNQPQHF. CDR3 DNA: TGTGCCAGCAGCCAAGCAGGGGGCGGCAATCAGCCCCAGCATTTT.

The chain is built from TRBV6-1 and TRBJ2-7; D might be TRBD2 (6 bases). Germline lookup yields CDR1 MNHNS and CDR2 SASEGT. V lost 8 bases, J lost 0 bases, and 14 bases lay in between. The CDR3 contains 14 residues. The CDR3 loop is CASGSTRTSYEQYF. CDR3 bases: TGTGCCAGCGGTTCGACTAGGACCTCCTACGAGCAGTACTTC.

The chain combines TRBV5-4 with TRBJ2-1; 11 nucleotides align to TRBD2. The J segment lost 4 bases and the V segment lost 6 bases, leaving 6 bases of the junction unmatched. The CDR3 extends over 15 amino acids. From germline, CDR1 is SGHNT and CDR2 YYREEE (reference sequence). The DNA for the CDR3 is TGTGCCAGCAATGTAGCGGGGGGGCGATACAATGAGCAGTTCTTC. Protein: CASNVAGGRYNEQFF.

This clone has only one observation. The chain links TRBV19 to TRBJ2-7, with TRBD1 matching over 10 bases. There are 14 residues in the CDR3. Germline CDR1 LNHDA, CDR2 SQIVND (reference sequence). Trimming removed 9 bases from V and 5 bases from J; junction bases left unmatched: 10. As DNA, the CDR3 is TGTGCCAGCAACTCCGGGACAGGGGACAACGAGCAGTACTTC. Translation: CASNSGTGDNEQYF.

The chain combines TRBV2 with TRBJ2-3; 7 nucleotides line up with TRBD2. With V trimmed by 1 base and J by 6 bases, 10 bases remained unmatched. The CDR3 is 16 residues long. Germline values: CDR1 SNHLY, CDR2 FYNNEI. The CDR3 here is CASSEGEGLGFDTQYF. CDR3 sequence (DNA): TGTGCCAGCAGTGAAGGGGAGGGCCTCGGATTCGATACGCAGTATTTT.

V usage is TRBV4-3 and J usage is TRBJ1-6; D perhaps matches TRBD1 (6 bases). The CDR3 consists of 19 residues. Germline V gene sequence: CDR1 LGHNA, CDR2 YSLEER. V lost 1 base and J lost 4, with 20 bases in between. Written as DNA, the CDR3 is TGCGCCAGCAGCCAAGGTGGGGGCGCGTTGGGGGTGTATAATTCACCCCTCCACTTT. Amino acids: CASSQGGGALGVYNSPLHF.

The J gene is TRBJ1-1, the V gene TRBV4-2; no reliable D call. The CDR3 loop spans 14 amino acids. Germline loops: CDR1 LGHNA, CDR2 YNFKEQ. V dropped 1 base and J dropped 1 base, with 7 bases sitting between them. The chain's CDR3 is CASSQAGKNTEAFF. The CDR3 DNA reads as TGTGCCAGCAGCCAAGCAGGCAAGAACACTGAAGCTTTCTTT.

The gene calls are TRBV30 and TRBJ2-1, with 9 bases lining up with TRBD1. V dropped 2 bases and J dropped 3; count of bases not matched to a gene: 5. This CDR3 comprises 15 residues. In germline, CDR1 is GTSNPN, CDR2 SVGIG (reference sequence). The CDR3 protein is CAWSLGTGSYNEQFF. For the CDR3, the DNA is TGTGCCTGGAGTCTAGGGACAGGGAGCTACAATGAGCAGTTCTTC.